The 5 T cell receptor beta chains presented below share a single source sample, sequenced in a study of cytomegalovirus exposure and HLA in healthy donors. The PCR ran on 60 Vbeta and 13 Jbeta primers. The assay was immunoSEQ multiplex PCR, and TCRdb's table has in-frame clones only and misses some. The sample has some 130,000 clones; just under 80% are singletons. The sample was PBMCs. The receptors were sampled from a man aged 25 to 40 in good health.

The gene calls are TRBV5-1 and TRBJ2-3; TRBD2 agrees at 7 bases. V shed 2 bases, J shed 3 bases, and the junction held 6 bases outside the gene matches. Germline V lookup: CDR1 SGHRS, CDR2 YFSETQ. This CDR3 comprises 15 residues. Here the CDR3 reads CASSLRAGETDTQYF. DNA of the CDR3: TGCGCCAGCAGCTTACGGGCGGGAGAAACAGATACGCAGTATTTT.

The rearrangement uses TRBV28 and TRBJ1-3; TRBD1 agrees at 7 bases. Germline CDR1 reads MDHEN; CDR2 reads SYDVKM. The CDR3 covers 14 residues. V lost 5 bases, J lost 1 base, and 2 bases stayed unmatched. The CDR3 here is CASSHRGSGNTIYF. CDR3 coding DNA: TGTGCCAGCAGTCACAGGGGTTCTGGAAACACCATATATTTT. Full variable domain (remainder filled in from reference TRBV28 and TRBJ1-3): DVKVTQSSRYLVKRTGEKVFLECVQDMDHENMFWYRQDPGLGLRLIYFSYDVKMKEKGDIPEGYSVSREKKERFSLILESASTNQTSMYLCASSHRGSGNTIYFGEGSWLTVV.

To note about this clone: Mismatch with germline at one junction end may stem from a read error. This chain links TRBV7-9 with TRBJ2-1, with a weak D call TRBD1 (5 bases). This CDR3 has 13 amino acids. The germline gives CDR1 SEHNR, CDR2 FQNEAQ (reference sequence). The CDR3 sequence is CSSSLGSGNEQFF. DNA of the CDR3: TGTTCCAGCAGCTTAGGATCAGGGAACGAGCAGTTCTTC.

This clone was seen only once. The chain joins TRBV7-3 to TRBJ2-7, with D unresolved. CDR3 size: 13 residues. V shed 2 bases and J shed 3 bases, with 8 bases lying between them. CDR1 and CDR2 (germline): SGHTA, FQGTGA. The CDR3, as DNA: TGTGCCAGCAGCTTAGGGCAGCACTACGAGCAGTACTTC. This gives the protein CASSLGQHYEQYF.

This rearrangement joins TRBV10-3 to TRBJ2-1, with 11 bases identical to TRBD2. CDR1 and CDR2 from the germline V gene are ENHRY and SYGVKD. J gave up 1 base and V 3 bases, and 2 bases lay outside the gene matches. CDR3 length equals 16 residues. The CDR3 loop is CAISELAGVSYNEQFF. The DNA of the CDR3 is TGTGCCATCAGTGAACTAGCGGGAGTATCCTACAATGAGCAGTTCTTC.